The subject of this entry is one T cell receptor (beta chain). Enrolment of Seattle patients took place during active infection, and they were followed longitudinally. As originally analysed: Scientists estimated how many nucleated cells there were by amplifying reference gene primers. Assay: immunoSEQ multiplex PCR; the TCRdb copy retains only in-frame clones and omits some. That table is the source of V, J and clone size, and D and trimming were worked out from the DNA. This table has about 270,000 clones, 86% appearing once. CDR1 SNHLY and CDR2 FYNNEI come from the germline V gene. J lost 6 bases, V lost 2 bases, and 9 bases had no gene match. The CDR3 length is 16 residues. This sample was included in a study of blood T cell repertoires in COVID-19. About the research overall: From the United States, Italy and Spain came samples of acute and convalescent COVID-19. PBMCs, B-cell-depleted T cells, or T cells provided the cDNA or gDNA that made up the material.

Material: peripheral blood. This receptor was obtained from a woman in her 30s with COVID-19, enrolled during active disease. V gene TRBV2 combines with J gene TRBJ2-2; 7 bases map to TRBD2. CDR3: CASSETGLDSPGELFF. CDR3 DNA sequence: TGTGCCAGCAGTGAAACCGGACTAGATTCTCCCGGGGAGCTGTTTTTT.